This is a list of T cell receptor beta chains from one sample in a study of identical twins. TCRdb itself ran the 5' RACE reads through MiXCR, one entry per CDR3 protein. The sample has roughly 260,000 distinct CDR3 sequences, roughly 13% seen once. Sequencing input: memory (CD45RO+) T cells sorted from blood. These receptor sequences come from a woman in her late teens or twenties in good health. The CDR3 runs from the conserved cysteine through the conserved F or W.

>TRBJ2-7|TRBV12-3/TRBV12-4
CASSLQGKGGEQYF
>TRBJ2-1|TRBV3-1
CASSQLEYRLFF
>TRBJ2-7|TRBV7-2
CASSLGSGLATYEQYF
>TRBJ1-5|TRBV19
CASAPERGQPQHF
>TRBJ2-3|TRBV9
CASSVGGGGLFTDTQYF
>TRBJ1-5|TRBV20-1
CSARDRGQPQHF
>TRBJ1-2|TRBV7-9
CASSFGGRSGYTF
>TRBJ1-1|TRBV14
CASSSRVSWNTEAFF
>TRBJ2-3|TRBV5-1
CASSGYTDTQYF
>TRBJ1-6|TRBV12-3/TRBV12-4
CASSSRTGWNSPLHF
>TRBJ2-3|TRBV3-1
CASSERRDTQYF
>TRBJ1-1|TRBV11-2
CASSPRQGGAEAFF
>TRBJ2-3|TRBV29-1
CSVSRGGTDTQYF
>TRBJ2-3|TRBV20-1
CSARAVLAGGGTQYF
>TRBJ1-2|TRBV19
CASTPGQGYGYTF
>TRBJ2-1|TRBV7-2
CASSLIIKNEQFF
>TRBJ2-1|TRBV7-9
CASSPDRLNEQFF
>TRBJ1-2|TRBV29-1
CSVDPGFSGYTF
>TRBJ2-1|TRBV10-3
CAISSRGGEQFF
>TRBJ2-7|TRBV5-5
CASSSPGGDEQYF
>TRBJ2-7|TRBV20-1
CSARDWPIYEQYF
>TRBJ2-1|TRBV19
CASSTQPSRVIGQFF
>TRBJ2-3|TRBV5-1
CASSSGTSGMSLSTDTQYF
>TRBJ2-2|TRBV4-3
CASSPSGASGTGELFF
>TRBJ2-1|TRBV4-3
CASSQVGGTRSYNEQFF
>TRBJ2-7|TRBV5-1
CASSLASGGVSSYEQYF
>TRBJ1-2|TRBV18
CASSPESGNYGYTF
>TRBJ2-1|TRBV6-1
CASRTLQGDEQFF
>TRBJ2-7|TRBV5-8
CASSLTQRLLYEQYF
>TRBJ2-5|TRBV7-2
CASSLARTEQETQYF
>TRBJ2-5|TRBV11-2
CASSLGRFQETQYF
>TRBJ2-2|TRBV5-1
CASSLISGPTGELFF
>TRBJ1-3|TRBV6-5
CASSSQGHRGGRNTIYF
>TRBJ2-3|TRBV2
CASSDADTQYF
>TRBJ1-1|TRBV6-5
CASSYSAGVTTEAFF
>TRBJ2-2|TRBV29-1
CSGGGFTGELFF
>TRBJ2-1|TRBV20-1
CSARDWEGSYNEQFF
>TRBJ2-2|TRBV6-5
CASRVGPGELFF
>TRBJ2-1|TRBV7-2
CASSVLLAGGNNEQFF
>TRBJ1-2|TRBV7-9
CASSVTGAQANGYTF
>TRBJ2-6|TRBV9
CASSAFGGDAGANVLTF
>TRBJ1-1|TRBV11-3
CASSLELGRSEAFF
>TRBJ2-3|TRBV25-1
CASSVGQPEGTQYF
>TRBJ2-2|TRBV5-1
CASYPSSPPGELFF
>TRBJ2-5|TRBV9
CASSVGTTAAGETQYF
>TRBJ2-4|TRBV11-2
CASSLDLQAGVTKNIQYF
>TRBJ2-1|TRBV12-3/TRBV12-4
CASSSGLAGLHNEQFF
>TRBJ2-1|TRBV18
CASSPASREPFF
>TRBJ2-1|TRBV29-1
CSVELAGSSYNEQFF